This T cell receptor beta chain came from a study of cytomegalovirus exposure and HLA in healthy donors. Points on this clone: The antigen is undetermined.

Researchers ran the PCR with 60 Vbeta and 13 Jbeta primers. The protocol was immunoSEQ multiplex PCR, while the TCRdb copy is restricted to in-frame clones and leaves out a portion. The repertoire holds under 200,000 clones, with 60% to 80% as singletons. Findings of the study overall: Among the CMV-associated chains, a few were confirmed in vitro as specific for CMV antigens. Rare TCR sequences predominated, though certain public TCRs were found in many donors. In a later analysis, across HLA loci, associated TCR counts were highest for DRB1, lowest for HLA-C.

Looked up from germline, CDR1 is SGHRS and CDR2 is YFSETQ. The CDR3 sequence is 14 residues long. V was clipped by 6 bases and J by 0 bases, with 10 bases between them. The gene calls are TRBV5-1 and TRBJ2-1; D unclear. The receptor's source is a male donor in good health and CMV-seronegative. Sequenced material: PBMCs. DNA for the CDR3: TGCGCCAGCACTCTCATGAGCTCCTACAATGAGCAGTTCTTC. The encoded protein is CASTLMSSYNEQFF.